The 20 T cell receptor beta chains presented below share a single source sample, sequenced in a study of T cells of healthy individuals. Each CDR3 protein gets one entry after TCRdb re-called the 5' RACE reads with MiXCR. This repertoire shows tens of thousands of distinct CDR3 sequences, 16% found once; its top ten account for around 4.6%. These receptors originate from a human donor in good health.

This clonotype came up many times. The chain is built from TRBV6-5 and TRBJ2-3; 11 bases fit TRBD2. The J segment lost 6 bases and the V segment lost 2 bases, leaving 7 bases of the junction unmatched. Germline V CDR1 and CDR2: MNHEY, SVGAGI. The CDR3 is 16 amino acids. CDR3 coding DNA: TGTGCCAGCAGTTACGTCCTAGCGGGGGGTCAGGATACGCAGTATTTT. It encodes CASSYVLAGGQDTQYF.

This clonotype was observed many times. V gene TRBV20-1 combines with J gene TRBJ1-1; 8 bases fit TRBD1. Trimming cost V 0 bases and J 1 base; bases outside gene matches: 7. The CDR3 extends over 16 amino acids. Germline CDR1 and CDR2: DFQATT and SNEGSKA (reference sequence). The CDR3 reads CSAREQGASRNTEAFF. CDR3 nucleotides: TGCAGTGCTAGAGAGCAGGGGGCATCGAGGAACACTGAAGCTTTCTTT.

At least ten counts were recorded for this clonotype. The rearrangement links TRBV3-1 to TRBJ2-3; TRBD2 is a possible D gene (5 bases). Trimming cost V 3 bases and J 7 bases, with 8 bases left between them. Germline V gene lookup returns CDR1 LGHDT and CDR2 YNNKEL (reference sequence). This CDR3 region has 12 residues. CDR3 residues: CASSQERNTQYF. The CDR3 DNA follows: TGTGCCAGCAGCCAGGAGCGGAATACGCAGTATTTT.

The chain uses TRBV24-1 and TRBJ1-2; 8 bases align to TRBD1. The trim removed 2 bases at V and 5 bases at J, leaving 6 bases unmatched. The length of the CDR3 is 15 residues. Germline CDR1 reads KGHDR; CDR2 reads SFDVKD. In DNA form, the CDR3 reads TGTGCCACCAGTGATTCCTGGGACAGGTCTTATGGCTACACCTTC. Amino acids: CATSDSWDRSYGYTF.

This clonotype showed up many times. The rearrangement uses TRBV5-1 and TRBJ1-1; TRBD1 agrees at 7 bases. The ends lost 2 bases at V and 5 bases at J; junction bases unmatched: 3. CDR1 SGHRS and CDR2 YFSETQ come from the germline V gene. The CDR3 loop spans 13 amino acids. The CDR3 loop is CASSLYRGTEAFF. The CDR3 DNA is TGCGCCAGCAGCTTATACAGGGGTACTGAAGCTTTCTTT.

This clonotype was observed a handful of times. The genes are TRBV7-9 and TRBJ2-1, with TRBD1 as a possible D gene (6 bases). The CDR3 loop spans 15 amino acids. Deletions cut 8 bases from V and 5 bases from J, with 19 bases between. Germline V gives CDR1 SEHNR, CDR2 FQNEAQ (reference sequence). CDR3 amino acids: CASATATGFHNEQFF. The CDR3 nucleotides read TGTGCCAGCGCAACGGCGACAGGCTTTCACAATGAGCAGTTCTTC.

The chain recombines TRBV5-1 with TRBJ2-7, with D perhaps TRBD1 (5 bases). V lost 0 bases and J 0 bases, leaving 7 bases between the germline ends. CDR3 length: 14 amino acids. Germline lookup yields CDR1 SGHRS and CDR2 YFSETQ. Written as DNA, the CDR3 is TGCGCCAGCAGCTTGGGGGGCCTCTCCTACGAGCAGTACTTC. As protein: CASSLGGLSYEQYF.

This clonotype turned up a few times. This chain connects TRBV4-1 to TRBJ2-3; 13 nucleotides match TRBD2. The V gene end was trimmed by 1 base and the J gene end by 5 bases; junction bases not matched to a gene: 3. The CDR3 loop spans 16 amino acids. Germline loops: CDR1 MGHRA, CDR2 YSYEKL. CDR3 nucleotides: TGCGCCAGCAGCCAAGGACTAGCGGGGGGAAAAGATACGCAGTATTTT. It translates to CASSQGLAGGKDTQYF.

Ten or more counts support this clonotype. The chain recombines TRBV4-1 with TRBJ2-7; D uncertain. The CDR3 has 16 amino acids. Germline CDR1 MGHRA, CDR2 YSYEKL. Between the trimmed V and J ends, which lost 0 bases and 2 bases, there was a span of 14 bases. CDR3 residues: CASSQDQRPLTYEQYF. CDR3 nucleotides: TGCGCCAGCAGCCAAGATCAAAGGCCGTTAACCTACGAGCAGTACTTC.

The chain recombines TRBV12-3 or TRBV12-4 with TRBJ1-1; D remains ambiguous. CDR3 length equals 13 residues. V lost 5 bases to trimming and J lost 1 base, with 8 bases between them. CDR3 sequence reads: CASSKGTNTEAFF. The CDR3 DNA sequence: TGTGCCAGCAGTAAGGGTACGAACACTGAAGCTTTCTTT.

The V call is TRBV10-3, the J call TRBJ2-7; 8 nucleotides match TRBD2. The germline gives CDR1 ENHRY, CDR2 SYGVKD. V trimming: 10 bases; J trimming: 1 base; junction bases outside the gene matches: 9. The CDR3 has 14 amino acids. The CDR3, as DNA: TGTGCCAGCCAGCAGTCGGGGGGGTCCTACGAGCAGTACTTC. It codes for CASQQSGGSYEQYF.

In this sample, this clonotype turned up a few times. The genes are TRBV12-3 or TRBV12-4 and TRBJ1-2; TRBD1 aligns across 7 bases. The CDR3 is 13 residues long. Trimming cost V 5 bases and J 8 bases; bases outside gene matches: 8. The CDR3 loop is CASSPQTGQGYTF. The CDR3 DNA reads TGTGCCAGCAGTCCACAGACAGGGCAAGGCTACACCTTC.

The chain links TRBV20-1 to TRBJ2-2; D may match TRBD1 or TRBD2 (5 bases each). The CDR3 runs 16 residues. CDR1 is DFQATT and CDR2 is SNEGSKA in the germline V gene (reference sequence). Trimming pared 3 bases from V and 5 bases from J, leaving 19 bases between. The CDR3 sequence: CSAREGTAGPTGELFF. Here the CDR3 DNA reads TGCAGTGCTAGGGAAGGGACCGCCGGGCCAACCGGGGAGCTGTTTTTT.

This chain links TRBV20-1 with TRBJ2-7, with D perhaps matching TRBD1 (5 bases). The CDR3 contains 12 residues. V was trimmed by 6 bases and J by 6 bases, leaving 15 bases between them. Germline V gives CDR1 DFQATT, CDR2 SNEGSKA (reference sequence). CDR3 region: CSAPAGWGEQYF. CDR3 in DNA: TGCAGTGCCCCAGCAGGGTGGGGCGAGCAGTACTTC.

This clonotype was counted a few times. The chain combines TRBV18 with TRBJ1-5; possibly TRBD1 for D (6 bases). This CDR3 spans 15 amino acids. The V and J ends lost 4 bases and 5 bases respectively, with 15 bases between them. Germline V gene data show CDR1 as KGHSH and CDR2 as LQKENI. The CDR3 loop is CASSLTDRAYQPQHF. CDR3 DNA sequence: TGTGCCAGCTCACTGACGGACAGAGCCTATCAGCCCCAGCATTTT.

This clonotype occurred many times. V usage is TRBV20-1 and J usage is TRBJ1-5; D is perhaps TRBD1 (5 bases). The CDR3 length is 13 residues. Per germline, CDR1 DFQATT and CDR2 SNEGSKA (reference sequence). Trimming took 3 bases from V and 4 from J, leaving 10 bases between them. CDR3 sequence reads: CSASQGPNQPQHF. The DNA for the CDR3 is TGCAGTGCTAGCCAGGGCCCAAATCAGCCCCAGCATTTT.

In its sample, this clonotype was seen many times. The V gene is TRBV28, the J gene TRBJ1-5, with D hard to call. Germline CDR1 is MDHEN and CDR2 is SYDVKM. The CDR3 is 14 amino acids. Trimming took 3 bases from V and 1 from J, leaving 7 bases between them. The CDR3 protein is CASSFVGSNQPQHF. The CDR3 nucleotides are TGTGCCAGCAGTTTCGTAGGGAGCAATCAGCCCCAGCATTTT.

The chain is built from TRBV27 and TRBJ2-5, with TRBD1 matching over 10 bases. The junction had 2 bases not matched to a gene; V was cut back by 0 bases and J by 4 bases. The CDR3 spans 15 residues. Germline V lookup: CDR1 MNHEY, CDR2 SMNVEV (reference sequence). CDR3 nucleotides: TGTGCCAGCAGTTTATCGACAGGGGGCTTAGAGACCCAGTACTTC. Its translation is CASSLSTGGLETQYF.

This clonotype was detected a few times. The V gene is TRBV27, the J gene TRBJ2-3; D ambiguous. The length of the CDR3 is 15 residues. The V end was cut by 3 bases, the J end by 0 bases, with 10 bases between. Germline lookup yields CDR1 MNHEY and CDR2 SMNVEV (reference sequence). The CDR3 nucleotides read TGTGCCAGCAGTTTCCAAGTGCCTAGCACAGATACGCAGTATTTT. It is translated as CASSFQVPSTDTQYF.

Many counts were recorded for this clonotype. The chain has TRBV10-3 and TRBJ2-2; D could derive from TRBD1 or TRBD2 (5 bases each). The CDR3 runs 17 residues. CDR1 and CDR2 (germline): ENHRY, SYGVKD. V was cut by 3 bases and J by 1 base, with 15 bases left in between. The CDR3 loop is CAISDQWRGVNTGELFF. The CDR3 nucleotides read TGTGCCATCAGTGATCAGTGGCGAGGGGTGAACACCGGGGAGCTGTTTTTT.